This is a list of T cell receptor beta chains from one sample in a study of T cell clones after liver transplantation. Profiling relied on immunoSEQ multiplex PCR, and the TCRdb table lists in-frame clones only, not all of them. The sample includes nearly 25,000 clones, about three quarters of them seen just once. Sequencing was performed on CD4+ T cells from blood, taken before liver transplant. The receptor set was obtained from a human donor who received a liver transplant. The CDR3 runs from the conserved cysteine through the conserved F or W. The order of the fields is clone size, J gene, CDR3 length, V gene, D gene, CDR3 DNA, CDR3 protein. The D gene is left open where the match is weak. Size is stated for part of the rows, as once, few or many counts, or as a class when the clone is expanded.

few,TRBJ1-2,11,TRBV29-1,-,TGCATCCCGGCAGGCCGCTGGGGCTACACCTTC,CIPAGRWGYTF
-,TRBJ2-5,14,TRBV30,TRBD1,TGTGCCTGGAACTCGGACAGGGAAGAAGAGACCCAGTACTTC,CAWNSDREEETQYF
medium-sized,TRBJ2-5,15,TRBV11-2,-,TGTGCCAGCAGCTCAAAGCTGGGGAACCAAGAGACCCAGTACTTC,CASSSKLGNQETQYF
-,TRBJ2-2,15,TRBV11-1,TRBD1,TGTGCCAGCAGCTTAAGAGACAGGGGTGACGGGGAGCTGTTTTTT,CASSLRDRGDGELFF
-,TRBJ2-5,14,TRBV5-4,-,TGTGCCAGCAGCTCCCGGGACACTCAAGAGACCCAGTACTTC,CASSSRDTQETQYF
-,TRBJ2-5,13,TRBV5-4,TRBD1,TGTGCCAGCAGTGGACAGGAGGAAGAGACCCAGTACTTC,CASSGQEEETQYF
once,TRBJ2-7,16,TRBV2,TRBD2,TGTGCCAGCACCGAACCCGGGGGGGGCGCCTCCTACGAGCAGTACTTC,CASTEPGGGASYEQYF
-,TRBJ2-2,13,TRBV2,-,TGTGCCAGCAGAGGGGACACGACCGGGGAGCTGTTTTTT,CASRGDTTGELFF
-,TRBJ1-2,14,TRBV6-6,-,TGTGCCAGCAGTGACAAACCGGGGGGGGATGGCTACACCTTC,CASSDKPGGDGYTF
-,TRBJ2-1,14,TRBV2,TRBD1,TGTGCCAGCAACATCCAGGGGGACGGCGATGAGCAGTTCTTC,CASNIQGDGDEQFF
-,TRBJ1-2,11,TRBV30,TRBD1,TGTGCCTGGCGACAGGGTGGAGGCTACACCTTC,CAWRQGGGYTF
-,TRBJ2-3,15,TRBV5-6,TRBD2,TGTGCCAGCAGCCCACTAGCGGAGCTCACAGATACGCAGTATTTT,CASSPLAELTDTQYF
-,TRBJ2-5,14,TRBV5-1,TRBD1,TGCGCCAGCAGCCGGACAGGGGGCAAGGAGACCCAGTACTTC,CASSRTGGKETQYF
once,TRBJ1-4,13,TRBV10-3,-,TGTGCCACCAAACCAGGGACTAATGAAAAACTGTTTTTT,CATKPGTNEKLFF
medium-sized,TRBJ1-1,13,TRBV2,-,TGTGCCAGCGGGGAGACAGCGAACACTGAAGCTTTCTTT,CASGETANTEAFF
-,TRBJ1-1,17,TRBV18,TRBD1,TGTGCCAGCTCACCAACCGGGGCCAGGGGACAGTACACTGAAGCTTTCTTT,CASSPTGARGQYTEAFF
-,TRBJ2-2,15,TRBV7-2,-,TGTGCCAGCAGCATACCTACAGAGAACACCGGGGAGCTGTTTTTT,CASSIPTENTGELFF
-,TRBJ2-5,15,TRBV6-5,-,TGTGCCAGCAGTTACGGCGGTGGGGTCGGTGAGACCCAGTACTTC,CASSYGGGVGETQYF
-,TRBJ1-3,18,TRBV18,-,TGTGCCAGCTCACCGTATGATGTTGATTATACCTCTGGAAACACCATATATTTT,CASSPYDVDYTSGNTIYF
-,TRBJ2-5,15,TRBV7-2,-,TGTGCCAGCAGCCCCACCCGGTTGGGCCAAGAGACCCAGTACTTC,CASSPTRLGQETQYF
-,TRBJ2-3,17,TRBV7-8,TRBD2,TGTGCCAGCAGCTTGGCTAGCGGGGGGATGAGGACAGATACGCAGTATTTT,CASSLASGGMRTDTQYF
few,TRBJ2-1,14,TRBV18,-,TGTGCCAGCTCACCGGAAAGGTCCTACAATGAGCAGTTCTTC,CASSPERSYNEQFF
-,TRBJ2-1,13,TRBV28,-,TGTGCCACCACTAAACCCGGGCCGAATGAGCAGTTCTTC,CATTKPGPNEQFF
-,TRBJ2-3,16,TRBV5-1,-,TGCGCCAGCAGCTATAACAGCAACGGGTGGACAGATACGCAGTATTTT,CASSYNSNGWTDTQYF
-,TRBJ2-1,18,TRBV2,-,TGTGCCAGCAGTGAGACTGGGTGGGGGAACGATCCTTACAATGAGCAGTTCTTC,CASSETGWGNDPYNEQFF
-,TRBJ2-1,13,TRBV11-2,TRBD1,TGTGCCAGCAGCTTGGACAGGGTGAATGAGCAGTTCTTC,CASSLDRVNEQFF